Below, 11 T cell receptor beta chains from the same sample are listed, as sequenced in a study of human T cells and chemical hapten exposure. Time point noted: patch test 1, 2 weeks after DPC sensitization. Treatment reported: therapeutic diphenylcyclopropenone sensitization with weekly scalp DPC. TCRdb recomputed calls from the RACE reads with MiXCR, one row per CDR3 protein. The table lists around 120,000 distinct CDR3 sequences, approximately 11% of them singletons. This specimen consisted of whole blood, obtained in connection with sensitization to the hapten diphenylcyclopropenone (DPC). All receptors come from a middle-aged woman with alopecia areata. Some clones in this sample may be carry-over from other donors' samples.

A few counts support this clonotype. CDR3: CASSLASSGVSSYNEQFF. As DNA, the CDR3 is TGTGCCAGCAGCTTAGCGTCTAGCGGGGTGAGCTCCTACAATGAGCAGTTCTTC. The chain is built from TRBV7-9 and TRBJ2-1; the match to TRBD2 covers 9 bases. Unmatched junction bases numbered 6, after V lost 0 bases and J lost 0 bases. Per germline, CDR1 SEHNR and CDR2 FQNEAQ (reference sequence). The CDR3 loop spans 18 amino acids.

This clonotype was detected a few times. The chain uses TRBV4-2 and TRBJ2-3; tentatively, D is TRBD2 (6 bases). CDR3 length: 10 residues. Trimming removed 11 bases from V and 8 bases from J, with 11 bases in between. Per the germline V gene, CDR1 is LGHNA and CDR2 is YNFKEQ. The CDR3 DNA is TGTGCCCACGGGCGGGGTACGCAGTATTTT. This encodes CAHGRGTQYF.

This clonotype was observed at least ten times. The chain employs TRBV19 and TRBJ2-2; D is uncertain. The CDR3 is 12 amino acids. The V gene lost 6 bases and the J gene lost 4 bases, with 6 bases spanning the gap. Germline V lookup: CDR1 LNHDA, CDR2 SQIVND (reference sequence). Here the CDR3 DNA reads TGTGCCAGTAGCCATACCACCGGGGAGCTGTTTTTT. It specifies CASSHTTGELFF. The full variable domain, its missing parts supplied by reference TRBV19 and TRBJ2-2, is DGGITQSPKYLFRKEGQNVTLSCEQNLNHDAMYWYRQDPGQGLRLIYYSQIVNDFQKGDIAEGYSVSREKKESFPLTVTSAQKNPTAFYLCASSHTTGELFFGEGSRLTVL.

Written as DNA, the CDR3 is TGCAGCGTTAAGGGACAGGCCATTTTCGAGCAGTACTTC. Translation: CSVKGQAIFEQYF. This chain connects TRBV29-1 to TRBJ2-7; 8 nucleotides line up with TRBD1. V lost 5 bases to trimming and J lost 6 bases; unmatched junction nucleotides: 9. The germline gives CDR1 SQVTM, CDR2 ANQGSEA. The CDR3 extends over 13 amino acids.

There are many counts of this clonotype. The V call is TRBV12-3 or TRBV12-4, the J call TRBJ2-7, with D maybe TRBD2 (6 bases). This CDR3 has 16 amino acids. The V end lost 7 bases, the J end lost 4 bases, and 23 bases lay between the germline ends. Written as DNA, the CDR3 is TGTGCCAGCACCCCTGGGGGGTGGAGTCTCGTTTACGAGCAGTACTTC. It encodes CASTPGGWSLVYEQYF.

In its sample, this clonotype was seen many times. The rearrangement uses TRBV7-2 and TRBJ2-5; 8 nucleotides line up with TRBD2. Germline CDR1 is SGHTA and CDR2 is FQGNSA. The CDR3 is 15 amino acids. Trimming removed 1 base from V and 1 base from J; junction bases left unmatched: 2. CDR3 nucleotides: TGTGCCAGCAGCTTAGGGGCGGGAGGCCAAGAGACCCAGTACTTC. Translated: CASSLGAGGQETQYF.

This clonotype came up a few times. The chain combines TRBV5-4 with TRBJ2-2; D is perhaps TRBD2 (6 bases). Deletions cut 4 bases from V and 3 bases from J, with 16 bases between. The CDR3 consists of 16 residues. Germline lookup yields CDR1 SGHNT and CDR2 YYREEE (reference sequence). CDR3 sequence reads: CASSPRGPEYTGELFF. The CDR3 region has the DNA TGTGCCAGCAGCCCGCGGGGTCCGGAGTACACCGGGGAGCTGTTTTTT.

This clonotype was seen many times. The chain uses TRBV10-3 and TRBJ1-2; perhaps TRBD1 as D (6 bases). V lost 5 bases and J lost 8, with 15 bases in between. The germline V gene encodes CDR1 ENHRY and CDR2 SYGVKD. This CDR3 has 13 residues. CDR3 nucleotide sequence: TGTGCCATCAGTTGGTCGGGGGCTCGGGGCTACACCTTC. As protein: CAISWSGARGYTF.

This rearrangement joins TRBV11-2 to TRBJ2-3, with D perhaps TRBD1 (6 bases). The CDR3 is made up of 13 amino acids. The germline V and J ends were trimmed by 5 bases and 1 base, with 7 bases remaining between them. Germline V gene sequence: CDR1 SGHAT, CDR2 FQNNGV. CDR3 in amino acids: CASSRQGTDTQYF. CDR3 DNA: TGTGCCAGCAGCCGACAGGGCACAGATACGCAGTATTTT.

This chain uses TRBV5-1 with TRBJ2-3; 8 bases are shared with TRBD2. With 1 base clipped from V and 5 bases from J, the junction kept 3 bases outside the gene matches. Germline CDR1 reads SGHRS; CDR2 reads YFSETQ. The CDR3 loop spans 14 amino acids. The CDR3 is CASSLSLAGDTQYF. CDR3 DNA sequence: TGCGCCAGCAGCTTGAGTCTAGCGGGAGATACGCAGTATTTT.

The chain combines TRBV19 with TRBJ2-5, with D maybe TRBD2 (5 bases). Germline CDR1 is LNHDA and CDR2 is SQIVND (reference sequence). With 8 bases removed from V and 5 bases from J, the gap between germline ends came to 18 bases. The CDR3 spans 14 residues. The CDR3 DNA reads TGTGCCAGTGGCCCGCGCGGGCGGGTGGAGACCCAGTACTTC. It translates to CASGPRGRVETQYF. Combining the CDR3 with reference TRBV19 and TRBJ2-5 gives the whole variable domain DGGITQSPKYLFRKEGQNVTLSCEQNLNHDAMYWYRQDPGQGLRLIYYSQIVNDFQKGDIAEGYSVSREKKESFPLTVTSAQKNPTAFYLCASGPRGRVETQYFGPGTRLLVL.